These 21 T cell receptor beta chains were all obtained from the same sample, sequenced in a study of radiotherapy plus CTLA-4 blockade in lung cancer (dated by TCRdb to 2017 to 2018). Library generation was performed with the immunoSEQ multiplex PCR assay. TCRdb retrieved this table from immuneACCESS and kept in-frame rearrangements only. Not all clones are present; in checked studies, unresolved V genes account for under half, and no reason is known for the remainder. For this sample there are roughly 60,000 clones; 65% to 85% appear just once. The top ten hold roughly 3.1% of the sample. The sequenced sample was peripheral blood, obtained from a patient treated with radiotherapy plus ipilimumab. Every receptor here comes from a human donor with non-small cell lung cancer who had a complete response to radiotherapy plus ipilimumab.

The chain recombines TRBV5-6 with TRBJ1-2; 7 bases match TRBD1. The germline CDR1 and CDR2 sequences are SGHDT and YYEEEE. The J segment lost 1 base and the V segment lost 4 bases, leaving 4 bases of the junction unmatched. The CDR3 loop spans 14 amino acids. CDR3 amino acids: CASSMGQFNYGYTF. In nucleotides, the CDR3 is TGTGCCAGCAGCATGGGACAGTTTAACTATGGCTACACCTTC.

This clone turned up a few times. The chain has TRBV19 and TRBJ1-3; D unclear. Germline V lookup: CDR1 LNHDA, CDR2 SQIVND (reference sequence). Trimming left V 1 base short and J 4 bases short, with 11 bases between. The length of the CDR3 is 15 residues. The CDR3 loop is CASSIVGSPGNTIYF. The CDR3 DNA reads TGTGCCAGTAGTATAGTCGGGAGCCCAGGAAACACCATATATTTT.

The chain's CDR3 is CASSDAGAGGFYEQYF. For the CDR3, the DNA is TGTGCCAGCAGTGACGCCGGGGCAGGGGGTTTCTACGAGCAGTACTTC. The V and J genes are TRBV28 and TRBJ2-7, with 7 bases fitting TRBD1. This CDR3 contains 16 residues. J was trimmed by 3 bases and V by 5 bases; bases with no gene match: 13. Germline V CDR1 and CDR2: MDHEN, SYDVKM.

This rearrangement joins TRBV11-3 to TRBJ2-1; 9 bases map to TRBD1. The CDR3 runs to 16 residues. Germline values: CDR1 SGHNT, CDR2 YENEEA. After removal of 1 base from V and 6 bases from J, the junction contained 7 bases not matched to a gene. CDR3 in DNA: TGTGCCAGCAGCTTAGGGGGGACAGGGAAAAGCAATGAGCAGTTCTTC. It specifies CASSLGGTGKSNEQFF.

This clone has a handful of counts. The rearrangement joins TRBV6-1 to TRBJ1-3; 7 bases are shared with TRBD1. This CDR3 comprises 13 residues. V was clipped by 7 bases and J by 4 bases; unmatched bases: 4. Germline V gives CDR1 MNHNS, CDR2 SASEGT. CDR3 in DNA: TGTGCCAGCATTGGGACAGTAGGAAACACCATATATTTT. Protein product: CASIGTVGNTIYF.

The chain couples TRBV25-1 to TRBJ2-1, with a possible D match to TRBD2 (5 bases). V was pared by 2 bases and J by 0 bases, with 17 bases between. The CDR3 runs to 18 residues. Germline CDR1 is MGHDK and CDR2 is SYGVNS. CDR3 protein: CASSEIGVSESSYNEQFF. CDR3 bases: TGTGCCAGCAGTGAAATCGGCGTTAGCGAGAGCTCCTACAATGAGCAGTTCTTC. Looking up the rest from reference TRBV25-1 and TRBJ2-1 gives the full variable domain: EADIYQTPRYLVIGTGKKITLECSQTMGHDKMYWYQQDPGMELHLIHYSYGVNSTEKGDLSSESTVSRIRTEHFPLTLESARPSHTSQYLCASSEIGVSESSYNEQFFGPGTRLTVL.

The gene calls are TRBV6-5 and TRBJ1-1; 7 nucleotides agree with TRBD1. This CDR3 is 11 amino acids long. CDR1 and CDR2 from the germline V gene are MNHEY and SVGAGI. With V trimmed by 8 bases and J by 10 bases, 7 bases remained unmatched. CDR3 loop: CASGQGEGAFF. CDR3 DNA: TGTGCCAGCGGGCAGGGGGAAGGAGCTTTCTTT.

The CDR3: CASSLAPAGGPGGYTF. CDR3 DNA sequence: TGCGCCAGCAGCTTGGCCCCGGCAGGGGGGCCCGGAGGCTACACCTTC. The chain joins TRBV5-1 to TRBJ1-2; 7 bases align to TRBD1. This CDR3 is built from 16 residues. Germline V CDR1 and CDR2: SGHRS, YFSETQ. Trimming took 0 bases from V and 8 from J; bases not matched to a gene: 13. The whole variable domain, remainder taken from reference TRBV5-1 and TRBJ1-2, is KAGVTQTPRYLIKTRGQQVTLSCSPISGHRSVSWYQQTPGQGLQFLFEYFSETQRNKGNFPGRFSGRQFSNSRSEMNVSTLELGDSALYLCASSLAPAGGPGGYTFGSGTRLTVV.

This chain joins TRBV2 and TRBJ2-1; 10 nucleotides agree with TRBD2. The V and J ends lost 2 bases and 7 bases, in that order; junction bases with no gene match: 5. CDR1 and CDR2 from the germline V gene are SNHLY and FYNNEI. This CDR3 is built from 15 residues. The CDR3 DNA reads TGTGCCAGCAGTGAACGAGCTAGCGGGAGTAATGAGCAGTTCTTC. This encodes CASSERASGSNEQFF. Looking up the rest from reference TRBV2 and TRBJ2-1 gives the full variable domain: EPEVTQTPSHQVTQMGQEVILRCVPISNHLYFYWYRQILGQKVEFLVSFYNNEISEKSEIFDDQFSVERPDGSNFTLKIRSTKLEDSAMYFCASSERASGSNEQFFGPGTRLTVL.

The V gene is TRBV18, the J gene TRBJ1-3, with D unresolved. V was trimmed by 0 bases and J by 0 bases, leaving 6 bases between them. The length of the CDR3 is 15 residues. Germline assignment: CDR1 KGHSH and CDR2 LQKENI. Here the CDR3 DNA reads TGTGCCAGCTCACCACCCCGCGACTCTGGAAACACCATATATTTT. Its protein is CASSPPRDSGNTIYF.

The gene calls are TRBV28 and TRBJ2-7; 8 nucleotides match TRBD2. The junction had 7 bases not matched to a gene; V was cut back by 6 bases and J by 3 bases. This CDR3 has 14 amino acids. The germline CDR1 and CDR2 sequences are MDHEN and SYDVKM. For the CDR3, the DNA is TGTGCCAGCAGGACTATGGCGGGAGGCTACGAGCAGTACTTC. It codes for CASRTMAGGYEQYF. Together with reference TRBV28 and TRBJ2-7, the CDR3 gives the full variable domain: DVKVTQSSRYLVKRTGEKVFLECVQDMDHENMFWYRQDPGLGLRLIYFSYDVKMKEKGDIPEGYSVSREKKERFSLILESASTNQTSMYLCASRTMAGGYEQYFGPGTRLTVT.

The chain has TRBV6-5 and TRBJ1-4, with 9 bases lining up with TRBD1. The V gene's germline CDR1 is MNHEY and CDR2 SVGAGI. CDR3 length: 14 amino acids. After removal of 2 bases from V and 8 bases from J, the junction contained 3 bases not matched to a gene. Here the CDR3 DNA reads TGTGCCAGCAGTTACATAGGACAGGGGGAAAAACTGTTTTTT. It encodes CASSYIGQGEKLFF.

J is TRBJ1-3 and V is TRBV2, with D possibly being TRBD1 (6 bases). The CDR3 runs to 14 residues. V lost 6 bases to trimming and J lost 0 bases, with 9 bases between them. In germline, CDR1 is SNHLY, CDR2 FYNNEI. As DNA, the CDR3 is TGTGCCAGCAGGGACAGAGCCTCTGGAAACACCATATATTTT. Amino acids: CASRDRASGNTIYF.

This chain uses TRBV30 with TRBJ1-2; possible D gene TRBD1, 6 bases. V was clipped by 2 bases and J by 4 bases, with 11 bases between them. CDR1 GTSNPN and CDR2 SVGIG come from the germline V gene (reference sequence). This CDR3 contains 13 residues. CDR3 nucleotide sequence: TGTGCCTGGAGTCAAGTGGGGGCCTATGGCTACACCTTC. It is translated as CAWSQVGAYGYTF.

This clone was seen only once. This chain joins TRBV6-1 and TRBJ1-1; D is unresolved. Trimming shortened V by 2 bases and J by 1 base, and 8 bases separated the two germline ends. The CDR3 covers 14 residues. Germline CDR1 is MNHNS and CDR2 is SASEGT. CDR3 residues: CASSENWANTEAFF. The CDR3 nucleotides are TGTGCCAGCAGTGAAAATTGGGCGAACACTGAAGCTTTCTTT.

CDR3 bases: TGCGCCAGCAGCTTGGTAGGGACAGGGAGACAGACCCAGTACTTC. Translation: CASSLVGTGRQTQYF. This chain joins TRBV5-1 and TRBJ2-5, with 9 bases matching TRBD1. The germline V gene encodes CDR1 SGHRS and CDR2 YFSETQ. Trimming cost V 0 bases and J 6 bases; bases outside gene matches: 6. The CDR3 extends over 15 amino acids.

The chain links TRBV15 to TRBJ2-5; TRBD2 might be the D (5 bases). Gene TRBJ2-7 matches the end of the DNA better, so the J call may be wrong. CDR3 length equals 16 residues. Germline assignment: CDR1 LNHNV and CDR2 YYDKDF (reference sequence). The CDR3 region is CATSRGRVERRNEQYF. The CDR3 nucleotides read TGTGCCACCAGCAGAGGTCGGGTTGAGAGGAGGAACGAGCAGTACTTC.

The chain links TRBV6-6 to TRBJ1-6; perhaps TRBD1 as D (6 bases). Germline V gene sequence: CDR1 MNHNY, CDR2 SVGAGI (reference sequence). This CDR3 is built from 15 residues. The V end was cut by 6 bases, the J end by 6 bases, with 15 bases between. CDR3 DNA: TGTGCCAGCAGCGGAGGACAGAACCTTAATTCACCCCTCCACTTT. It codes for CASSGGQNLNSPLHF.

This chain connects TRBV30 to TRBJ2-2, with D possibly TRBD1 on 5 matching bases. V lost 4 bases and J lost 7, with 10 bases in between. Germline CDR1 reads GTSNPN; CDR2 reads SVGIG (reference sequence). This CDR3 contains 12 residues. The CDR3 sequence: CAWTPGIGELFF. The CDR3 bases are TGTGCCTGGACCCCAGGGATCGGGGAGCTGTTTTTT. The entire variable domain, with the rest obtained from reference TRBV30 and TRBJ2-2, is as follows: SQTIHQWPATLVQPVGSPLSLECTVEGTSNPNLYWYRQAAGRGLQLLFYSVGIGQISSEVPQNLSASRPQDRQFILSSKKLLLSDSGFYLCAWTPGIGELFFGEGSRLTVL.

The chain carries TRBV5-1 and TRBJ2-3; possible D gene TRBD1, 6 bases. The V and J ends lost 0 bases and 3 bases respectively, with 11 bases between them. This CDR3 is built from 15 residues. Per the germline V gene, CDR1 is SGHRS and CDR2 is YFSETQ. CDR3 nucleotides: TGCGCCAGCAGCTTGGGGGACACTTTTACAGATACGCAGTATTTT. As protein: CASSLGDTFTDTQYF. The whole variable domain, filled in from reference TRBV5-1 and TRBJ2-3, reads KAGVTQTPRYLIKTRGQQVTLSCSPISGHRSVSWYQQTPGQGLQFLFEYFSETQRNKGNFPGRFSGRQFSNSRSEMNVSTLELGDSALYLCASSLGDTFTDTQYFGPGTRLTVL.

The chain uses TRBV10-1 and TRBJ2-5, with 12 bases fitting TRBD1. V shed 6 bases, J shed 4 bases, and the junction held 12 bases outside the gene matches. The CDR3 loop spans 17 amino acids. In germline, CDR1 is WNHNN, CDR2 SYGVQD (reference sequence). The CDR3 reads CASSPGTGGLFGETQYF. The DNA of the CDR3 is TGCGCCAGCAGCCCCGGGACAGGGGGCTTGTTCGGAGAGACCCAGTACTTC.